This entry describes one T cell receptor beta chain. These data are taken from a study of blood T cell repertoires in COVID-19. Across the whole study: From the United States, Italy and Spain came samples of acute and convalescent COVID-19. In each case, the material was cDNA or gDNA derived from T cells, B-cell-depleted T cells, or PBMCs.

The junction had 7 bases not matched to a gene; V was cut back by 2 bases and J by 6 bases. The CDR3 covers 15 residues. The germline V gene has CDR1 WNHNN and CDR2 SYGVQD (reference sequence). Per the study methods: Amplification of reference gene primers provided the estimated nucleated cell counts. Here immunoSEQ multiplex PCR was the method, and the copy in TCRdb shows in-frame clones only, minus some. The V and J calls and the clone size are those of that table, but D and trimming were determined from the DNA. Among 98,000 or so clones listed, 80% to 90% were seen once. The chain links TRBV10-1 to TRBJ2-1, with 7 bases lining up with TRBD2. The TCR sequence derives from a man aged 45 to 65 with acute or convalescent COVID-19. Sequences were obtained from peripheral blood. CDR3: CASSEPGGSSNEQFF. In DNA, the CDR3 is TGCGCCAGCAGTGAGCCGGGCGGGAGTAGCAATGAGCAGTTCTTC.